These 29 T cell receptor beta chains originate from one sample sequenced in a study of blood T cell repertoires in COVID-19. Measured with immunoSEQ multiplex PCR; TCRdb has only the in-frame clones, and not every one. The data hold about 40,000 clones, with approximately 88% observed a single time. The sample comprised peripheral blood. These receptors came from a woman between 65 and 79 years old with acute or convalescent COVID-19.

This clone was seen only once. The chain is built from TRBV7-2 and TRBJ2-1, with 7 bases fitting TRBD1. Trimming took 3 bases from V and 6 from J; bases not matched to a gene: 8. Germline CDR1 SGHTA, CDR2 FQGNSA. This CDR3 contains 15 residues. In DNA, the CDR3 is TGTGCCAGCAGCTTGACAGGGTACACATTCAATGAGCAGTTCTTC. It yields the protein CASSLTGYTFNEQFF.

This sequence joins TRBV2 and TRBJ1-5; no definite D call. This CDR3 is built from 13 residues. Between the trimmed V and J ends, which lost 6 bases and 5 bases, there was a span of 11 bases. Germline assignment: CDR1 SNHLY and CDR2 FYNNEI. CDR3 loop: CASRAYEDQPQHF. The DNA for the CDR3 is TGTGCCAGCAGGGCTTACGAAGATCAGCCCCAGCATTTT.

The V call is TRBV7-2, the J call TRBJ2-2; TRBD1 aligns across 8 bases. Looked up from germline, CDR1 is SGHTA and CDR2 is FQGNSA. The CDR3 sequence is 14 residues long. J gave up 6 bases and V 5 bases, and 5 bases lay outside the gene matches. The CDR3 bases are TGTGCCAGCAGCATGACAGGGGCCGCCGGGGAGCTGTTTTTT. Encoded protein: CASSMTGAAGELFF. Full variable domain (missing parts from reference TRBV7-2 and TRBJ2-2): GAGVSQSPSNKVTEKGKDVELRCDPISGHTALYWYRQSLGQGLEFLIYFQGNSAPDKSGLPSDRFSAERTGGSVSTLTIQRTQQEDSAVYLCASSMTGAAGELFFGEGSRLTVL.

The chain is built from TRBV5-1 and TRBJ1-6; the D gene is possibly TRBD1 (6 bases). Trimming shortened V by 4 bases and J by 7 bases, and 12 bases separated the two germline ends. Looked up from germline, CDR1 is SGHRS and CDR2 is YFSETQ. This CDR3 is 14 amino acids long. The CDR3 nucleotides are TGCGCCAGCAGCCTTGGGGACAAAAATTCACCCCTCCACTTT. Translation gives CASSLGDKNSPLHF.

The CDR3 loop reads CASSLGLSGGSSTDTQYF. The CDR3 bases are TGCGCCAGCAGCTTGGGTCTTAGCGGGGGTTCTAGCACAGATACGCAGTATTTT. This rearrangement joins TRBV5-1 to TRBJ2-3, with 9 bases matching TRBD2. The CDR3 sequence is 18 residues long. Germline V lookup: CDR1 SGHRS, CDR2 YFSETQ. The V gene end was trimmed by 0 bases and the J gene end by 0 bases; junction bases not matched to a gene: 8.

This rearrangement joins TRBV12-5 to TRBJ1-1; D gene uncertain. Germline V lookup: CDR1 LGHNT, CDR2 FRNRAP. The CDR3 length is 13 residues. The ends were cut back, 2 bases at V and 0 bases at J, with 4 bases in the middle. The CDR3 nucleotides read TGTGCTAGTGGTTTGAGCATGAACACTGAAGCTTTCTTT. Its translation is CASGLSMNTEAFF.

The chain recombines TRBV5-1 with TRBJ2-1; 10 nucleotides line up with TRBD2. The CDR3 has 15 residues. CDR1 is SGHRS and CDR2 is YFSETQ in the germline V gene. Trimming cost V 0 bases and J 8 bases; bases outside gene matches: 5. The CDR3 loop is CASSLALLAGYEQFF. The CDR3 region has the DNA TGCGCCAGCAGCTTGGCCCTACTAGCGGGATATGAGCAGTTCTTC.

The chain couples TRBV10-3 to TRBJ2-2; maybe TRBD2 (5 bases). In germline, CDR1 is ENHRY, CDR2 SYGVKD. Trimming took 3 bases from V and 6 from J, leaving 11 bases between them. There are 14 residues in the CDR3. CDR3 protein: CAISDRAEAGELFF. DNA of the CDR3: TGTGCCATCAGTGACCGGGCGGAGGCCGGGGAGCTGTTTTTT.

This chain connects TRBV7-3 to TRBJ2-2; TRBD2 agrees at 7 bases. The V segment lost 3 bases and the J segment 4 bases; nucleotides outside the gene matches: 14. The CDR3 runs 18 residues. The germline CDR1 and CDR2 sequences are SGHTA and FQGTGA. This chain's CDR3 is CASSFNPTGPGGTGELFF. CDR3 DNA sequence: TGTGCCAGCAGCTTCAATCCCACCGGGCCGGGGGGCACCGGGGAGCTGTTTTTT.

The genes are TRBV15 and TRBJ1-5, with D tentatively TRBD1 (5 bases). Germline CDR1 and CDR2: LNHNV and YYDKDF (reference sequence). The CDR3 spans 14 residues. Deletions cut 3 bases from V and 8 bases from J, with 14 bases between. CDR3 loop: CATSRGLSDEPQHF. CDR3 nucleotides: TGTGCCACCAGCAGGGGACTATCCGATGAGCCCCAGCATTTT. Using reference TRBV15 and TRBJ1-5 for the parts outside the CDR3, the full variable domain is DAMVIQNPRYQVTQFGKPVTLSCSQTLNHNVMYWYQQKSSQAPKLLFHYYDKDFNNEADTPDNFQSRRPNTSFCFLDIRSPGLGDTAMYLCATSRGLSDEPQHFGDGTRLSIL.

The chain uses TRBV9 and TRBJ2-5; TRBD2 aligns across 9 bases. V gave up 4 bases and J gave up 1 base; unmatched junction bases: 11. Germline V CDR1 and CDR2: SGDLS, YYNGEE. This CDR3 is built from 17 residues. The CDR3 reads CASSFGGQRGVQETQYF. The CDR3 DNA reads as TGTGCCAGCAGCTTCGGGGGACAGCGGGGGGTCCAAGAGACCCAGTACTTC.

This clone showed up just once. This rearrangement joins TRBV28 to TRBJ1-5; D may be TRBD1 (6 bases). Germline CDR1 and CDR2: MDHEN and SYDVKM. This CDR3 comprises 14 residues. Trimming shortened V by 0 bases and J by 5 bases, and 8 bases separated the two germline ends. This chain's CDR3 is CASSLWDRYQPQHF. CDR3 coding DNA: TGTGCCAGCAGTTTATGGGACAGATATCAGCCCCAGCATTTT.

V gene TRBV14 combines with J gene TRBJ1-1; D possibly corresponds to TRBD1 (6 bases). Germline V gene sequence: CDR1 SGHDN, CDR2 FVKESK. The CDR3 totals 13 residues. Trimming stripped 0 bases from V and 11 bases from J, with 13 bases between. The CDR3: CASSQDLGGAAFF. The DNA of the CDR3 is TGTGCCAGCAGCCAAGACCTTGGGGGGGCGGCTTTCTTT.

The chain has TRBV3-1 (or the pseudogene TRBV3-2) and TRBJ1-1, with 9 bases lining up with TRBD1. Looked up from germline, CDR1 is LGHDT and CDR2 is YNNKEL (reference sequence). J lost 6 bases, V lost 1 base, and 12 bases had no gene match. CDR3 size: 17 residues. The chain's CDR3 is CASSQGPGTGREPEAFF. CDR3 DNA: TGTGCCAGCAGCCAAGGACCCGGGACAGGGCGGGAACCTGAAGCTTTCTTT.

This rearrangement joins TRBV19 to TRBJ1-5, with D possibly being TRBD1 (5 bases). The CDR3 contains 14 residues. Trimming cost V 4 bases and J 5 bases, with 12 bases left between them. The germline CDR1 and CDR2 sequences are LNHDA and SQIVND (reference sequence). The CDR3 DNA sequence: TGTGCCAGTAGTAGAAGACAGCTAGATCAGCCCCAGCATTTT. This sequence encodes CASSRRQLDQPQHF. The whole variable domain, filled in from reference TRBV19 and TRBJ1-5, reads DGGITQSPKYLFRKEGQNVTLSCEQNLNHDAMYWYRQDPGQGLRLIYYSQIVNDFQKGDIAEGYSVSREKKESFPLTVTSAQKNPTAFYLCASSRRQLDQPQHFGDGTRLSIL.

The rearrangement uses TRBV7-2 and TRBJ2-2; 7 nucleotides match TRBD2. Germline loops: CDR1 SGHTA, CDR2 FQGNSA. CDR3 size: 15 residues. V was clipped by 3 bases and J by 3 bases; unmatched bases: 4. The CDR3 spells CASSFDSGDTGELFF. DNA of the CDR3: TGTGCCAGCAGCTTTGACAGCGGGGACACCGGGGAGCTGTTTTTT.

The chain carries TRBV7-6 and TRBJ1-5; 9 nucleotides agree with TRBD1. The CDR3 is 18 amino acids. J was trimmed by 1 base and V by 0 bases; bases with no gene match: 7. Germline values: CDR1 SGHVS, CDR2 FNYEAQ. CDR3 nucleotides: TGTGCCAGCAGCTTAGCGCCGGGACAGGGAAGGAGCAATCAGCCCCAGCATTTT. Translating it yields CASSLAPGQGRSNQPQHF.

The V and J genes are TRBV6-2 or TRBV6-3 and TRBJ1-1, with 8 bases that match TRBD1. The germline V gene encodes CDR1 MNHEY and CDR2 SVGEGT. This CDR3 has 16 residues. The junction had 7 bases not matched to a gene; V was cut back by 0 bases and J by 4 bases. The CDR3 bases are TGTGCCAGCAGTTACTCCTCGACAGGGGTGACCACTGAAGCTTTCTTT. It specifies CASSYSSTGVTTEAFF.

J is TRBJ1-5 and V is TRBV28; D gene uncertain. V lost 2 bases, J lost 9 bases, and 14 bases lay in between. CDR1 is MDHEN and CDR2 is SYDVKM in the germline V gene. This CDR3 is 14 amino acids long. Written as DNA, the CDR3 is TGTGCCAGCAGTTTAGCGGGCGGCTATCGGCCCCAGCATTTT. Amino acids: CASSLAGGYRPQHF.

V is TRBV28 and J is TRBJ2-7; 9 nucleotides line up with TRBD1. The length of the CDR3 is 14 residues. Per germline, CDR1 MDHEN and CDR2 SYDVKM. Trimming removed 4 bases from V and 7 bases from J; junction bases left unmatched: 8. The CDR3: CASSSRQGVREQYV. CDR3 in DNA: TGTGCCAGCAGTTCACGACAGGGGGTACGTGAGCAGTACGTC.

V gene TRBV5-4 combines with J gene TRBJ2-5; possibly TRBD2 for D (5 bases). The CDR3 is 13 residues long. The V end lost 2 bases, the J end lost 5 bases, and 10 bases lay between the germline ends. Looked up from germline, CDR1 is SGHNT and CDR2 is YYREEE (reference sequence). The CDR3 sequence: CASSLGGGETQYF. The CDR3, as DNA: TGTGCCAGCAGCTTAGGAGGCGGGGAGACCCAGTACTTC.

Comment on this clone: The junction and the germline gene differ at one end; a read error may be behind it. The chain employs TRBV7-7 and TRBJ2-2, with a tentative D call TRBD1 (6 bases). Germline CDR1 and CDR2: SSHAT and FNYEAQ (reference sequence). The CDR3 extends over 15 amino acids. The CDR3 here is CASSRAGANTGELFF. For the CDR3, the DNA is TGTGCTAGCAGCCGCGCAGGGGCGAACACCGGGGAGCTGTTTTTT.

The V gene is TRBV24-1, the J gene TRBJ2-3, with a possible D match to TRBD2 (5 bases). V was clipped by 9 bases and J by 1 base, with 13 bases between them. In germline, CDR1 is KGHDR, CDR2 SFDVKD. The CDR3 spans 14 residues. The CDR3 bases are TGTGCCACCCAGTGGAGGATGGGCACAGATACGCAGTATTTT. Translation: CATQWRMGTDTQYF.

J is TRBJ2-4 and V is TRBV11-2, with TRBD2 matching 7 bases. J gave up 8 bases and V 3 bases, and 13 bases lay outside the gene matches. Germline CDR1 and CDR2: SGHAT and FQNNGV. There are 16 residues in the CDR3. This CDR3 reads CASSFIASEAGDIQYF. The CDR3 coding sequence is TGTGCCAGCAGCTTTATCGCTAGCGAGGCGGGGGACATTCAGTACTTC.

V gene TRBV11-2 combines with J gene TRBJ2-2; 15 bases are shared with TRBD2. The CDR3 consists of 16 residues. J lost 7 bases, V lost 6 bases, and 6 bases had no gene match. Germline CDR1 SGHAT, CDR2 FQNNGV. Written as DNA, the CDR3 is TGTGCCAGCAGACCCTGGACTAGCGGGAGGGGCGGGGAGCTGTTTTTT. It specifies CASRPWTSGRGGELFF.

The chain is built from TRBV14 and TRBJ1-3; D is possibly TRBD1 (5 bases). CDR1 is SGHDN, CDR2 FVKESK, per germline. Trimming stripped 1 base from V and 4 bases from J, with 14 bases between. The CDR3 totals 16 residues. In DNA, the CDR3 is TGTGCCAGCAGCCAAGCAGGGTTGCTATGGGGAAACACCATATATTTT. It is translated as CASSQAGLLWGNTIYF.

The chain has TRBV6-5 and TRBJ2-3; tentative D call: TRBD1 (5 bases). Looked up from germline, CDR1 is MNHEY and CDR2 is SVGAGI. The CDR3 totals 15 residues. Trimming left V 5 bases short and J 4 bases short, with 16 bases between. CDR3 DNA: TGTGCCAGCAGTAGACAGTACGACAGTTCAGATACGCAGTATTTT. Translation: CASSRQYDSSDTQYF.

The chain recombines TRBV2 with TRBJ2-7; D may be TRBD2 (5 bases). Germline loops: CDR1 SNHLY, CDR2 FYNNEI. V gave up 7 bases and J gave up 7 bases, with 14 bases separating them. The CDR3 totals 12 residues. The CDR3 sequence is CASKAEPWEQYV. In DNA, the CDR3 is TGTGCCAGCAAAGCGGAACCCTGGGAGCAGTACGTC.

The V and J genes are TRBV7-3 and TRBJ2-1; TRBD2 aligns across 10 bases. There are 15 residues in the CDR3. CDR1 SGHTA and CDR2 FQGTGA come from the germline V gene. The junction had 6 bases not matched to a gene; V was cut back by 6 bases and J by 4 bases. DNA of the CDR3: TGTGCCAGCAGTTCTAGCGGGAGTGGTTACAATGAGCAGTTCTTC. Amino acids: CASSSSGSGYNEQFF.